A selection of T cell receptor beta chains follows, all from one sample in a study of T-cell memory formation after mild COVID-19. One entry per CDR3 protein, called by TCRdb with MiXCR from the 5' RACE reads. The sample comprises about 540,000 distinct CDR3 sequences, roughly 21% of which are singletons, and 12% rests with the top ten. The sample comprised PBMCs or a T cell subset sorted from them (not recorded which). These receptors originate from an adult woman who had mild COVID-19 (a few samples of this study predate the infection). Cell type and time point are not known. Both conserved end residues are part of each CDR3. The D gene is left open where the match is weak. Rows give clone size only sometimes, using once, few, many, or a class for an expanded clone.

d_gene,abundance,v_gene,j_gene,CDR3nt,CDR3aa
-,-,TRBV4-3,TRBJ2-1,TGCGCCAGCAGCCAAGAGATGGCCGTCAGGAATGAGCAGTTCTTC,CASSQEMAVRNEQFF
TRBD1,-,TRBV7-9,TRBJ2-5,TGTGCCAGCAGCTTAGCCGCCGGACAGGGGGGATCAGAGACCCAGTACTTC,CASSLAAGQGGSETQYF
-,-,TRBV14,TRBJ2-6,TGTGCCAGCAGCCCGCAGGGTGGGGCCAACGTCCTGACTTTC,CASSPQGGANVLTF
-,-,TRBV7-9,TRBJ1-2,TGTGCCAGCAGCCCTGGAGGCTACACCTTC,CASSPGGYTF
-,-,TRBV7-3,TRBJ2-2,TGTGCCAGCAGCGGGTCGACCACCGGGGAGCTGTTTTTT,CASSGSTTGELFF
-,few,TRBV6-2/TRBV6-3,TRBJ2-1,TGTGCCAGCAGCCATTCCAATGAGCAGTTCTTC,CASSHSNEQFF
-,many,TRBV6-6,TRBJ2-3,TGTGCCAGCAGTTATCAGTCCCGGGCCGGCACAGATACGCAGTATTTT,CASSYQSRAGTDTQYF
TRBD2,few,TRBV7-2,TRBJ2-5,TGTGCCAGCAGCTCCCCGGGACTAGCGGTCCAAGAGACCCAGTACTTC,CASSSPGLAVQETQYF
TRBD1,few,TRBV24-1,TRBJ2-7,TGTGCCACCAGTGATTTGTCGGACAGGGCTGACGAGCAGTACTTC,CATSDLSDRADEQYF
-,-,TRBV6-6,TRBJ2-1,TGTGCCAGCAGTCCACAACGGGGGAAGGCAAATGAGCAGTTCTTC,CASSPQRGKANEQFF
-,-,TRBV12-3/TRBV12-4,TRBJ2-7,TGTGCCAGCAGTAAACTCGGGACGGACTACGAGCAGTACTTC,CASSKLGTDYEQYF
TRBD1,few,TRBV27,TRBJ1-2,TGTGCCAGCAGTTGGGCAGGGGGGGACTATGGCTACACCTTC,CASSWAGGDYGYTF
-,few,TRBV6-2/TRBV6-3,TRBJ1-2,TGTGCCAGCAGGCCCACGAGCAGCTATGGCTACACCTTC,CASRPTSSYGYTF
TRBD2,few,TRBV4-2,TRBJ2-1,TGTGCCAGCAGCCAAGATCTTAGCGGGGCAAACAATGAGCAGTTCTTC,CASSQDLSGANNEQFF
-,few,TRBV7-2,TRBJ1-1,TGTGCCAGCAGCTTAGTAGGTGGGATTGAAGCTTTCTTT,CASSLVGGIEAFF
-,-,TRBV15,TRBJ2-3,TGTGCCACCAGCAGAGATCTTGGACCCCCCGCAGATACGCAGTATTTT,CATSRDLGPPADTQYF
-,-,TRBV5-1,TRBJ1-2,TGCGCCAGCAGCTGGGGGAGGGTTTCGTCACCTTTAAACTATGGCTACACCTTC,CASSWGRVSSPLNYGYTF
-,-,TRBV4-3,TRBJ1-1,TGCGCCAGCAGCCAAGATGCGGAATGGGAATACATGAACACTGAAGCTTTCTTT,CASSQDAEWEYMNTEAFF
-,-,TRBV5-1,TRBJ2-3,TGCGCCAGCAGACAAGGACAGAGCTACACAGATACGCAGTATTTT,CASRQGQSYTDTQYF
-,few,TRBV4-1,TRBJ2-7,TGCGCCAGCAGCCAAGCCGGGGTTTCCTACCTTAGCTCCTACGAGCAGTACTTC,CASSQAGVSYLSSYEQYF
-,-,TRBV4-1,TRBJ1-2,TGCGCCAGCAGCCAAGGAGCGGGTCTGAGTGGCTACACCTTC,CASSQGAGLSGYTF
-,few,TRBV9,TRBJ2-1,TGTGCCAGCAGCGTAGCTACGGAAGAGCAGTTCTTC,CASSVATEEQFF
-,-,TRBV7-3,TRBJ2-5,TGTGCCAGCAGCAGAACGGGAGTACAAGAGACCCAGTACTTC,CASSRTGVQETQYF
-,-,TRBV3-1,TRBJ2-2,TGTGCCAGCAGCCAAGTACCGAACACCGGGGAGCTGTTTTTT,CASSQVPNTGELFF
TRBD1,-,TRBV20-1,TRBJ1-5,TGCAGTGCTATACGAGGACAGGGCAGAGGGAATCAGCCCCAGCATTTT,CSAIRGQGRGNQPQHF
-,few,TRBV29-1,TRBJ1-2,TGCAGCGTTGTTGCAGGCTGGGGGAGTGGCTACACCTTC,CSVVAGWGSGYTF
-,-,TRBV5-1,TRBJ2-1,TGCGCCAGCAGCTTGGTCAGGGGCTCGTACAATGAGCAGTTCTTC,CASSLVRGSYNEQFF
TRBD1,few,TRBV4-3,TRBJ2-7,TGCGCCAGCAGCCAAGCCAGGGGGCTCTACGAGCAGTACTTC,CASSQARGLYEQYF
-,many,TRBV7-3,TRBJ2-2,TGTGCCAGCAGCTTAAACGCGGTCACCGGGGAGCTGTTTTTT,CASSLNAVTGELFF
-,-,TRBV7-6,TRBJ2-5,TGTGCCAGCAGCTTTGCAAGGGAGACCCAGTACTTC,CASSFARETQYF
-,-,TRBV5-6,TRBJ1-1,TGTGCCAGCAGCCCGACGGACGGTAAAACGGCTTTCTTT,CASSPTDGKTAFF
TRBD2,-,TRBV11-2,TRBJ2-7,TGTGCCAGCAGCCCCCGAGCGGGACTAGACTACGAGCAGTACTTC,CASSPRAGLDYEQYF
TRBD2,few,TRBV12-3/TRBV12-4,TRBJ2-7,TGTGCCAGCAGCTCTAGCGGGAGCTCCCTAGGCGAGCAGTACTTC,CASSSSGSSLGEQYF
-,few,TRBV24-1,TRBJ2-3,TGTGCCACCGCTCTCCCGAGCGGGACACACACAGATACGCAGTATTTT,CATALPSGTHTDTQYF
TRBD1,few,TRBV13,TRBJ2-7,TGTGCCAGCAGCTTAGTTGGGACAGGGGGCAGGGGGGAGCAGTACTTC,CASSLVGTGGRGEQYF
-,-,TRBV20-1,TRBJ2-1,TGCAGTGCCCTTTCAGGGACATTTCGGCATTCCTACAATGAGCAGTTCTTC,CSALSGTFRHSYNEQFF
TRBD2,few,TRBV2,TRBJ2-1,TGTGCCAGCAGGGGACTAGCGGGAGTACCCAATGAGCAGTTCTTC,CASRGLAGVPNEQFF
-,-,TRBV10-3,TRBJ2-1,TGTGCCATCGGACAGTCTAATGAGCAGTTCTTC,CAIGQSNEQFF
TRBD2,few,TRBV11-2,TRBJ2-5,TGTGCCAGCAGCTTAGTCTCCGCCGCTGGGACTAGCGTTGTCCCTTTATTC,CASSLVSAAGTSVVPLF
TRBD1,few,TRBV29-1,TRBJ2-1,TGCAGCGTTGTACCCCGGGACAGAGGTTTAGTCAATGAGCAGTTCTTC,CSVVPRDRGLVNEQFF
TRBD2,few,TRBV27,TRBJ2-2,TGTGCCAGCAGTTCCCCCCTCAGGCTAGCGGGGGCCCAGAACACCGGGGAGCTGTTTTTT,CASSSPLRLAGAQNTGELFF
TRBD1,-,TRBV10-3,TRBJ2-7,TGTGCCATCAGTGCAAGGACAGGTCGCTACGAGCAGTACTTC,CAISARTGRYEQYF